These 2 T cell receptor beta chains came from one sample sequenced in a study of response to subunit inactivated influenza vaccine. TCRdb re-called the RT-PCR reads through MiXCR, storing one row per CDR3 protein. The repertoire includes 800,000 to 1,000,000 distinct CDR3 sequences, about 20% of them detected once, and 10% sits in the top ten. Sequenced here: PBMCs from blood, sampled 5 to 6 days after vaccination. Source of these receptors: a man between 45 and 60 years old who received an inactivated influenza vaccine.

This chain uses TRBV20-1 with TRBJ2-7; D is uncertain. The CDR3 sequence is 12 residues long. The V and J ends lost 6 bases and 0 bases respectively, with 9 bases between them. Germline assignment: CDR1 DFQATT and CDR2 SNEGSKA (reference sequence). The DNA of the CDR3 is TGCAGTGCCTCGGCGGCCTCCTACGAGCAGTACTTC. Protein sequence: CSASAASYEQYF.

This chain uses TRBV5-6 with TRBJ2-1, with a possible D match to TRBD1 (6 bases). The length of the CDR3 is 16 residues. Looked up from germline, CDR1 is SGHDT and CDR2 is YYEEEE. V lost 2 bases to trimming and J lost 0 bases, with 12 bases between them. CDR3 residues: CASSFARTVSYNEQFF. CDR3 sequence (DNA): TGTGCCAGCAGCTTCGCCCGGACAGTCTCCTACAATGAGCAGTTCTTC.